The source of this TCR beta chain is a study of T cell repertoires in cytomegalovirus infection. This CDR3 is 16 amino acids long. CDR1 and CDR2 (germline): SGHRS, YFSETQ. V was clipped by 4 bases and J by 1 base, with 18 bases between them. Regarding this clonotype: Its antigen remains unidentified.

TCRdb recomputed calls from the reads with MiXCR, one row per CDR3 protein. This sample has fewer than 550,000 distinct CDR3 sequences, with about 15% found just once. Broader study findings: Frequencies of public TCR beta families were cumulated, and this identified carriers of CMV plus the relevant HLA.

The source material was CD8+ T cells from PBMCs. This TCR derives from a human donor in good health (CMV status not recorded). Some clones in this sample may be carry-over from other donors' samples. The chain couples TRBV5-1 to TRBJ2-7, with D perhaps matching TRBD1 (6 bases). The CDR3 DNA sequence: TGCGCCAGCAGCCCCTCGGACAGTGCAGGGTCCTACGAGCAGTACTTC. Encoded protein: CASSPSDSAGSYEQYF.